The source of this T cell receptor beta chain is a study of graft-versus-host responses after intestinal transplantation. Study information: Grafts were multivisceral, liver-intestinal, or isolated intestinal. Tacrolimus and steroids were given for about 3 years to all recipients after anti-thymocyte globulin induction. The study, taken as a whole, reports: Detection of GvH clones occurred in recipient marrow, and some had their first appearance in ileum or blood. Graft-donor T cell macrochimerism coincided with high graft-versus-host to host-versus-graft clonal ratios in allografts.

As concerns this clone: The antigen is not known.

Measured with immunoSEQ multiplex PCR; TCRdb has only the in-frame clones, and not every one. The sample records fewer than 120,000 clones, around 93% being singletons. Trimming cost V 2 bases and J 4 bases, with 12 bases left between them. Per germline, CDR1 LNHDA and CDR2 SQIVND (reference sequence). This CDR3 has 14 amino acids. Sequencing was performed on unstimulated CD8+ T cells sorted from spleen or lymph node cells, taken before intestinal transplant. The TCR was taken from a human donor who received an intestinal transplant. V and J are TRBV19 and TRBJ2-7, with unresolved D. CDR3 nucleotides: TGTGCCAGTAGTATATTCGGCAGCCAGTACGAGCAGTACTTC. Its translation is CASSIFGSQYEQYF.